These T cell receptor beta chains were read from a single sample in a study of regulatory T cells in long-lasting Graves disease. MiXCR was run by TCRdb on the multiplex PCR reads, yielding one entry per CDR3 protein. The sample lists roughly 500,000 distinct CDR3 sequences; about a fifth were seen once. Sequencing used peripheral blood mononuclear cells (PBMCs), obtained when the disease was refractory, from a patient treated with antithyroid drugs. The source is a female donor with Graves disease. CDR3s include the opening cysteine and the closing phenylalanine or tryptophan. A D gene is named only where the DNA matches it firmly. Not every row has a clone size; where given, it reads once, few, many or a size class.

v_gene	d_gene	abundance	j_gene	CDR3nt	CDR3aa
TRBV6-1	.	many	TRBJ1-1	TGTGCCAGCACTACGCCGGCGAACACTGAAGCTTTCTTT	CASTTPANTEAFF
TRBV6-2/TRBV6-3	TRBD1	many	TRBJ1-5	TGTGCCAGCAGTACCCGGACAGGCCGGGGAAGGCAGCCCCAGCATTTT	CASSTRTGRGRQPQHF
TRBV4-2	.	.	TRBJ2-4	TGTGCCAGCAGCCAAGTGAAGTCGTTAGCCAAAAACATTCAGTACTTC	CASSQVKSLAKNIQYF
TRBV6-1	.	many	TRBJ1-5	TGTGCCAGTAATCGAGCGGGACTCACGACGGGGTCCCAGCATTTT	CASNRAGLTTGSQHF
TRBV20-1	TRBD2	.	TRBJ2-2	TGCAGTGCTACCGCTAGCGGGAGCAACACCGGGGAGCTGTTTTTT	CSATASGSNTGELFF
TRBV7-6	.	.	TRBJ1-5	TGTGCCAGCAGCCCCTCGCCGACTCCGCGCAGCAATCAGCCCCAGCATTTT	CASSPSPTPRSNQPQHF
TRBV6-1	TRBD2	.	TRBJ2-1	TGTGCCAGCAAAATGGAAGCGGGGCAGTACAATGAGCAGTTCTTC	CASKMEAGQYNEQFF
TRBV10-3	.	.	TRBJ2-7	TGTGCCATCAGTGAGGCAGTTAGCTCCTACGAGCAGTACTTC	CAISEAVSSYEQYF
TRBV15	TRBD1	.	TRBJ2-5	TGTGCCACCGGGACAGGGGGCCAAGAGACCCAGTACTTC	CATGTGGQETQYF
TRBV6-2/TRBV6-3	.	.	TRBJ2-7	TGTGCCAGCAGTTACGAGGAGGCGTCCTACGAGCAGTACTTC	CASSYEEASYEQYF
TRBV7-2	TRBD1	.	TRBJ1-1	TGTGCCAGCAGCACTACAGGGGGCGCCTTTTTAGGGACTGAAGCTTTCTTT	CASSTTGGAFLGTEAFF
TRBV2	.	few	TRBJ1-3	TGTGCCAGCACGGAGGGCTCTGGAAACACCATATATTTT	CASTEGSGNTIYF
TRBV10-3	.	few	TRBJ2-4	TGTGCCATCAGTCCTAGCGGAGGGGGTCTAGCCAAAAACATTCAGTACTTC	CAISPSGGGLAKNIQYF
TRBV30	.	few	TRBJ1-5	TGTGCCTGGAACCGGGCGGTAGATCAGCCCCAGCATTTT	CAWNRAVDQPQHF
TRBV6-5	TRBD1	many	TRBJ1-1	TGTGCCAGCAGTTACTCCGGACAGGGTGCGTACACTGAAGCTTTCTTT	CASSYSGQGAYTEAFF
TRBV5-1	.	many	TRBJ2-7	TGCGCCAGCAGCGGGACCGGAGGCCTGAACGAGCAGTACTTC	CASSGTGGLNEQYF
TRBV10-3	.	many	TRBJ1-5	TGTGCCATCAGTGAAGGCCGGTGGCAGCCCCAGCATTTT	CAISEGRWQPQHF
TRBV19	TRBD1	.	TRBJ1-1	TGTGCCAGTAGAGATAGGGGACAGGGTTCTTGGATGAACACTGAAGCTTTCTTT	CASRDRGQGSWMNTEAFF
TRBV10-3	.	few	TRBJ1-1	TGTGCCATTACAGGCCCAAAAGGAGCTTTCTTT	CAITGPKGAFF
TRBV13	.	.	TRBJ2-7	TGTGCCAGCAGCTCGAACTATATCCACGAGCAGTACTTC	CASSSNYIHEQYF
TRBV25-1	.	.	TRBJ2-7	TGTGCCAGCAGTGGGGTTTTCACCTACGAGCAGTACTTC	CASSGVFTYEQYF
TRBV12-5	.	many	TRBJ1-2	TGTGCTAGTGGTGCGGGACACCTATATGGCTACACCTTC	CASGAGHLYGYTF
TRBV28	.	.	TRBJ2-1	TGTGCCAGCAGTTTAGCGGGACCGGGTAATGAGCAGTTCTTC	CASSLAGPGNEQFF
TRBV7-2	.	many	TRBJ2-5	TGTGCCAGCAGCCAACCTAAAGAAGAGACCCAGTACTTC	CASSQPKEETQYF
TRBV7-3	.	.	TRBJ2-1	TGTGCCAGCAGCTTTTTTAGCGGAGCCTACAATGAGCAGTTCTTC	CASSFFSGAYNEQFF
TRBV20-1	TRBD1	.	TRBJ2-1	TGCAGTGCTAGTGGATCGGACAGGGGCCGCGACAATGAGCAGTTCTTC	CSASGSDRGRDNEQFF
TRBV29-1	.	many	TRBJ1-1	TGCAGCGTTGCTGGCAGGATGAACACTGAAGCTTTCTTT	CSVAGRMNTEAFF
TRBV28	.	many	TRBJ2-7	TGTGCCAGCAGTAGCGCGGGACAGAGCGACTACGAGCAGTACTTC	CASSSAGQSDYEQYF
TRBV5-1	TRBD2	few	TRBJ2-7	TGCGCCAGCAGCCGACTAGCGGGAGCCCACGAGCAGTACTTC	CASSRLAGAHEQYF
TRBV12-3/TRBV12-4	.	many	TRBJ2-2	TGTGCCAGCACCCAAACCGGGGGCACCGGGGAGCTGTTTTTT	CASTQTGGTGELFF
TRBV20-1	.	few	TRBJ1-5	TGCAGTGCTGCTAAGGGCAATCAGCCCCAGCATTTT	CSAAKGNQPQHF
TRBV29-1	.	.	TRBJ2-2	TGCAGCGTGAAGGTGGGGGGCACCGGGGAGCTGTTTTTT	CSVKVGGTGELFF
TRBV27	.	many	TRBJ1-5	TGTGCCAGCAGCCCAGGAGGGGCCAGACGCCAGCATTTT	CASSPGGARRQHF
TRBV7-2	.	many	TRBJ2-5	TGTGCCAGCAGCTTAAACCGGGACGGAGGAGAGACCCAGTACTTC	CASSLNRDGGETQYF
TRBV7-2	TRBD2	.	TRBJ2-2	TGTGCCAGCAGCTTAAAAATCCCAGCGGGATCCAACTTGAACACCGGGGGGCTGTTTTTT	CASSLKIPAGSNLNTGGLFF
TRBV28	.	many	TRBJ1-4	TGTGCCAGCAGTAAGGAGCCAACTAATGAAAAACTGTTTTTT	CASSKEPTNEKLFF
TRBV28	TRBD1	many	TRBJ2-7	TGTGCCAGCAGTTCCACTAGGGGGCTGTCCGAGCAGTACTTC	CASSSTRGLSEQYF
TRBV20-1	.	many	TRBJ2-5	TGCAGTGCTCTCCCAGGGGGGGAGACCCAGTACTTC	CSALPGGETQYF
TRBV29-1	.	few	TRBJ1-1	TGCAGCCACCTAGGACGGGGGGGCACTGAAGCTTTCTTT	CSHLGRGGTEAFF
TRBV28	TRBD2	many	TRBJ2-7	TGTGCCAGCAGTTTGGGTAGCGGGAGGGTATATGGCGACGAGCAGTACTTC	CASSLGSGRVYGDEQYF
TRBV6-2/TRBV6-3	TRBD2	many	TRBJ2-7	TGTGCCAGCAGTTACTCTCGGCGGGAGGCACACTACGAGCAGTACTTC	CASSYSRREAHYEQYF
TRBV7-3	.	many	TRBJ2-5	TGTGCCAGCAGCTTAAGACCAGGGAGTGGGGAGACCCAGTACTTC	CASSLRPGSGETQYF